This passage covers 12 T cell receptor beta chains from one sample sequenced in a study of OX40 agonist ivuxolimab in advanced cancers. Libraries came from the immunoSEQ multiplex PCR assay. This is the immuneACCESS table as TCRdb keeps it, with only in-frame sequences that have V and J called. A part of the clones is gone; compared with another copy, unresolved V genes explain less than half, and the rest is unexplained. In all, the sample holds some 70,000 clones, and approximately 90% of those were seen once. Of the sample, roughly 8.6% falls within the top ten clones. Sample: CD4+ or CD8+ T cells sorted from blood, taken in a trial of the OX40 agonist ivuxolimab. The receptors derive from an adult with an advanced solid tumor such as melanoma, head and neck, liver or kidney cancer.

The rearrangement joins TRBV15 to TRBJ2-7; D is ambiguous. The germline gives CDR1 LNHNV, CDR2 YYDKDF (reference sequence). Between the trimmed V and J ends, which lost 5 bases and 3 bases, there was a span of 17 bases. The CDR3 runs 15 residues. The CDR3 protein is CATSGRAQIGYEQYF. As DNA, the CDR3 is TGTGCCACCAGCGGCCGGGCCCAGATCGGCTACGAGCAGTACTTC.

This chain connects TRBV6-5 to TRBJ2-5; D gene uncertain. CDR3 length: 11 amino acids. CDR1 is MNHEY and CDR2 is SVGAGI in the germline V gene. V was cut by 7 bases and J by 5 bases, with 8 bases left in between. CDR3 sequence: CASKFQETQYF. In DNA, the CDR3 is TGTGCCAGCAAATTCCAGGAGACCCAGTACTTC.

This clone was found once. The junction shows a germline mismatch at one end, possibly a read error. The CDR3 loop is CASSDSRVGNTEAFF. CDR3 in DNA: TGTGCCAGCAGTGACTCCAGGGTGGGGAACACTGAAGCTTTCTTT. The chain has TRBV6-6 and TRBJ1-1, with D possibly being TRBD1 (5 bases). Germline assignment: CDR1 MNHNY and CDR2 SVGAGI (reference sequence). This CDR3 is 15 amino acids long.

The CDR3: CASSYDSQPQHF. CDR3 DNA: TGTGCCAGCAGTTATGACAGTCAGCCCCAGCATTTT. V gene TRBV6-6 combines with J gene TRBJ1-5; possible D gene TRBD1, 5 bases. From germline, CDR1 is MNHNY and CDR2 SVGAGI (reference sequence). V shed 3 bases and J shed 6 bases, with 6 bases lying between them. CDR3 length equals 12 residues.

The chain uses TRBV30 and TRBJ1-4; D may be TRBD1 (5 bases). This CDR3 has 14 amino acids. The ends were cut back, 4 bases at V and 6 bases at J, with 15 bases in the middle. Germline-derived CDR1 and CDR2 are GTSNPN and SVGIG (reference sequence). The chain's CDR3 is CAWNRGTGDEKLFF. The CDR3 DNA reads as TGTGCCTGGAACCGCGGGACGGGAGATGAAAAACTGTTTTTT.

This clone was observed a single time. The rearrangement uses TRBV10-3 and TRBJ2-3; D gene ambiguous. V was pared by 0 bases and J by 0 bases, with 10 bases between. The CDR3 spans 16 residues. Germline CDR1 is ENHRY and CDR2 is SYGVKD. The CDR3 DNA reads TGTGCCATCAGTGAGTCGGGCGGTTATAGCACAGATACGCAGTATTTT. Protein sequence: CAISESGGYSTDTQYF.

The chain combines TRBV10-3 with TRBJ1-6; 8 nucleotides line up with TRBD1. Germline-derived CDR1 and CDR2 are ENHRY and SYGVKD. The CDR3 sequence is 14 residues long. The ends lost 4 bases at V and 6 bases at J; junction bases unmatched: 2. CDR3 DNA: TGTGCCATCAGTGGACAGGGGTTTAATTCACCCCTCCACTTT. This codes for CAISGQGFNSPLHF.

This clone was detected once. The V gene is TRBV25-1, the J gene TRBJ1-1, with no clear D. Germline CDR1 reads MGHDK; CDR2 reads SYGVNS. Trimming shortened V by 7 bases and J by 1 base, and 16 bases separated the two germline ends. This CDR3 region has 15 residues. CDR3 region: CASTPGRVTNTEAFF. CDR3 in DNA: TGTGCCAGCACCCCTGGCCGGGTAACGAACACTGAAGCTTTCTTT.

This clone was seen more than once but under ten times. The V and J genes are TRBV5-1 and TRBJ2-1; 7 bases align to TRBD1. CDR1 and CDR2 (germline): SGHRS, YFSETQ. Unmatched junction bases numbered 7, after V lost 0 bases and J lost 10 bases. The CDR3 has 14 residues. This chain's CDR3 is CASSLAQGLGEQFF. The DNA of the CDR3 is TGCGCCAGCAGCTTGGCACAGGGGCTGGGCGAGCAGTTCTTC.

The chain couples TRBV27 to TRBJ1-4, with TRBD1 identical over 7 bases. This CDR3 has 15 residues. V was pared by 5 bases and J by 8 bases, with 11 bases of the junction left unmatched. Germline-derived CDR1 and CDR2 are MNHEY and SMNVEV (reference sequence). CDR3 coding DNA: TGTGCCAGCAGTCTCACAGGGGAAGGGCACGAAAAACTGTTTTTT. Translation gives CASSLTGEGHEKLFF.

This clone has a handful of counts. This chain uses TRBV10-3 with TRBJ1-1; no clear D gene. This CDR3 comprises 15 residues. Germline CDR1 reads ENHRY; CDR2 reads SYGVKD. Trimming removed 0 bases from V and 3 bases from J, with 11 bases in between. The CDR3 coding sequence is TGTGCCATCAGTGAGTCGATGGGCGATTACACTGAAGCTTTCTTT. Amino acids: CAISESMGDYTEAFF.

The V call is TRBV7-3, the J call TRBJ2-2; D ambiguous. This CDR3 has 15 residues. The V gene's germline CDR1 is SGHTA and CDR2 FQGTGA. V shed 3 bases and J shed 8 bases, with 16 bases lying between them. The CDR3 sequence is CASSFDGSPVGELFF. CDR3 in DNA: TGTGCCAGCAGCTTCGACGGGTCCCCGGTGGGGGAGCTGTTTTTT.